Given below is one T cell receptor (beta chain) in context. It lacks a known antigen. No clone much larger than this one lies a single base away; base qualities are absent. TCRbeta CDR3 regions were amplified from genomic DNA using the immunoSEQ Assay, a bias-controlled multiplex PCR. In the original analysis: The number of nucleated cells in each sample was estimated by amplification of reference gene primers within the assay. To quantify the absolute abundance of each unique TCRbeta CDR3 rearrangement, sequence reads were collapsed and filtered. For each sample, productive Simpson clonality was calculated as the square root of Simpson's diversity index over productive rearrangements. Drawn from immuneACCESS, this table holds only the in-frame rearrangements with V and J called that TCRdb kept. Clones are partly lost; checked studies trace under half to an unresolved V gene and leave the rest unexplained. The DNA was the basis for D and trimming; V, J and clone size are from that table. Here the sample has roughly 130,000 clones; approximately 80% occur a single time. The ten largest clones take up 1.9% of the sample.

This sample was included in a study of blood T cell repertoires in COVID-19 (dated by TCRdb to the early 2020s). Context from the whole study: Collaborator samples came from the United States, Italy and Spain and covered acute and convalescent phases of COVID-19. The material from the prospective study consisted of cDNA or gDNA derived from T cells, B-cell-depleted T cells, or PBMCs. Subjects who had been exposed to COVID-19, were actively infected with it, or had recovered from it provided the deeply sampled blood TCRbeta repertoires that made up the dataset. The repertoires were released in a freely available public database intended as a resource for research on the immune response to SARS-CoV-2. Samples came from the ongoing ImmuneRACE study (first 160 participants) plus 1,254 subjects from 6 global collaborators. A de-identified subject ID, COVID-19 status, age in years and sex were almost always included in the sample metadata. Where available, HLA class I and class II types were obtained from metadata supplied by the sample provider rather than from assay-based typing. Results the study describes overall, beyond this receptor: The quantity of clinical and demographic metadata differed by source and by participant and was supplied without curation.

Each collaborating institution followed its own protocols to collect whole blood in K2EDTA tubes. Collaborator samples were shipped for TCRbeta analysis as frozen whole blood, isolated PBMCs, or DNA extracted from either sample type. Sequencing was done on a sample of peripheral blood. This clonotype was sampled from a man between 70 and 80 years old with acute or convalescent COVID-19.

The DNA is as follows: TGCGCCAGCAGCCAGCGGACAGGGGGCACAGATACGCAGTATTTT. Translated, this gives CASSQRTGGTDTQYF. The V and J segments used are TRBV4-1 and TRBJ2-3, with TRBD1 identical over 9 junction bases. The CDR3 spans 15 residues, from the cysteine through the phenylalanine. The sequence is cut down to CDR3 DNA, 45 bases in frame from base 1. CDR1 and CDR2, looked up from the germline V gene, are MGHRA and YSYEKL. After removal of 3 bases from V and 1 base from J, the junction retains 2 bases not matched to a gene.